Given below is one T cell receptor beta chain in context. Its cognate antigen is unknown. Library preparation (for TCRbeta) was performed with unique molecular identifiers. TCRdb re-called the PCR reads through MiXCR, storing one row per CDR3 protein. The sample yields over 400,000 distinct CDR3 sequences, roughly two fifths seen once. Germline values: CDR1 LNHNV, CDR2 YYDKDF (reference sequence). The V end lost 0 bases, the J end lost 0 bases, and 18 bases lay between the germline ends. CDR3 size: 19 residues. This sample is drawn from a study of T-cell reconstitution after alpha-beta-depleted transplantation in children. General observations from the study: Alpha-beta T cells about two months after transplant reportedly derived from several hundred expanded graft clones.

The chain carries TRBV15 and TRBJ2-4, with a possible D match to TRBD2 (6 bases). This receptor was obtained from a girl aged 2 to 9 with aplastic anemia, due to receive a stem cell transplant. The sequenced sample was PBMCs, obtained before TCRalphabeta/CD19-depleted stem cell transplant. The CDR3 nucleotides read TGTGCCACCAGCAGAGAAAGAACGGGACTTCTACTAGCCAAAAACATTCAGTACTTC. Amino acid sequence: CATSRERTGLLLAKNIQYF.